This TCR beta chain came from a study of naive and memory T cell subsets. CDR3 length: 15 amino acids. With 3 bases clipped from V and 10 bases from J, the junction kept 13 bases outside the gene matches. The germline gives CDR1 DFQATT, CDR2 SNEGSKA (reference sequence). Ligated cDNA underwent four rounds of PCR with nested alpha and beta constant region primers and SP2. TCRdb re-called the UMI-ligation and nested PCR reads with MiXCR, one entry per CDR3 protein. Of about 30,000 distinct CDR3 sequences listed, about 6.7% are singletons. The treatment here: skin biopsy from PPD injection site in Mantoux-positive individual. An oligonucleotide containing a UMI was ligated to the 3' end of TCR cDNA. This clonotype was counted many times.

The sequencing used skin, collected from a tuberculin skin test site. The chain employs TRBV20-1 and TRBJ2-1, with 9 bases identical to TRBD2. The sequence was collected from an adult in good health. The CDR3 reads CSASKASGDPSEQFF. In DNA form, the CDR3 reads TGCAGTGCTAGCAAGGCTAGCGGGGACCCCAGCGAGCAGTTCTTC.